A selection of T cell receptor beta chains follows, all from one sample in a study of blood T cell repertoires in COVID-19. Sequencing was performed with immunoSEQ multiplex PCR; in TCRdb, only in-frame clones are kept and a portion is missing. This sample carries 200,000 to 250,000 clones, roughly 87% of them seen once, and the ten largest clones take about 2%. The sample comprised peripheral blood. These receptors came from a man aged 35 to 55 with active or convalescent COVID-19. The CDR3 runs from the conserved cysteine through the conserved F or W. D genes are given only for firm matches. Expanded clones get a size class; other rows say once, few or many, or leave the size out.

V gene: TRBV6-5
D gene: NA
clone size: NA
J gene: TRBJ1-1
CDR3 DNA: TGTGCCAGCAGCCGAGACCGGCGGACTGAAGCTTTCTTT
CDR3 protein: CASSRDRRTEAFF

V gene: TRBV7-9
D gene: TRBD1
clone size: NA
J gene: TRBJ2-7
CDR3 DNA: TGTGCCAGCAGCTCCGGGACAGATTCCTACGAGCAGTACTTC
CDR3 protein: CASSSGTDSYEQYF

V gene: TRBV4-1
D gene: TRBD1
clone size: NA
J gene: TRBJ2-2
CDR3 DNA: TGCGCCAGCAGCCCTCAGGGGGCGGACACCGGGGAGCTGTTTTTT
CDR3 protein: CASSPQGADTGELFF

V gene: TRBV29-1
D gene: NA
clone size: NA
J gene: TRBJ1-1
CDR3 DNA: TGCAGCGTTAAGAGGGACACTGAAGCTTTCTTT
CDR3 protein: CSVKRDTEAFF

V gene: TRBV29-1
D gene: TRBD1
clone size: NA
J gene: TRBJ1-4
CDR3 DNA: TGCAGCGTTGCCGGGACAGGGGCAACTAATGAAAAACTGTTTTTT
CDR3 protein: CSVAGTGATNEKLFF

V gene: TRBV6-5
D gene: TRBD2
clone size: NA
J gene: TRBJ2-7
CDR3 DNA: TGTGCCAGCATACTAGCGGACTTCGGCGAGCAGTACTTC
CDR3 protein: CASILADFGEQYF

V gene: TRBV9
D gene: NA
clone size: NA
J gene: TRBJ2-7
CDR3 DNA: TGTGCCAGCAGCAAATCCGACAGAACCTACGAGCAGTACTTC
CDR3 protein: CASSKSDRTYEQYF

V gene: TRBV6-2/TRBV6-3
D gene: TRBD1
clone size: NA
J gene: TRBJ1-5
CDR3 DNA: TGTGCCAGCAGCGGGACAGGGGGGACCCAGCCCCAGCATTTT
CDR3 protein: CASSGTGGTQPQHF

V gene: TRBV2
D gene: TRBD1
clone size: NA
J gene: TRBJ1-3
CDR3 DNA: TGTGCCAGCAGTGTAAGAGCAGGGGGTACTGGAAACACCATATATTTT
CDR3 protein: CASSVRAGGTGNTIYF

V gene: TRBV5-1
D gene: NA
clone size: NA
J gene: TRBJ1-1
CDR3 DNA: TGCGCCAGCAGCCCAAACCCTGGTCAGGGGTCGAACACTGAAGCTTTCTTT
CDR3 protein: CASSPNPGQGSNTEAFF

V gene: TRBV2
D gene: NA
clone size: NA
J gene: TRBJ2-7
CDR3 DNA: TGTGCCAGCAGTGGGGCAGGCTACGAGCAGTACTTC
CDR3 protein: CASSGAGYEQYF

V gene: TRBV10-3
D gene: TRBD2
clone size: NA
J gene: TRBJ2-5
CDR3 DNA: TGTGCCATCAGGGTCTTAGCGGGAGAAGAGACCCAGTACTTC
CDR3 protein: CAIRVLAGEETQYF

V gene: TRBV7-9
D gene: TRBD1
clone size: once
J gene: TRBJ2-1
CDR3 DNA: TGTGCCAGCAGTGGACAGGGGACGAATGAGCAGTTCTTC
CDR3 protein: CASSGQGTNEQFF

V gene: TRBV29-1
D gene: TRBD1
clone size: few
J gene: TRBJ1-2
CDR3 DNA: TGCAGCGTAGGGACAGCCTCCGGGGGCTATGGCTACACCTTC
CDR3 protein: CSVGTASGGYGYTF

V gene: TRBV27
D gene: TRBD2
clone size: NA
J gene: TRBJ2-7
CDR3 DNA: TGTGCCAGCAGTTTGTTTGGACTAGCGGCCCCGAGCTACGAGCAGTACTTC
CDR3 protein: CASSLFGLAAPSYEQYF

V gene: TRBV19
D gene: NA
clone size: NA
J gene: TRBJ2-7
CDR3 DNA: TGTGCCAGTAGTATCAGGCAGGGGTCCCACGAGCAGTACTTC
CDR3 protein: CASSIRQGSHEQYF

V gene: TRBV28
D gene: NA
clone size: NA
J gene: TRBJ2-7
CDR3 DNA: TGTGCCAGCAGTTTAGCCGGGAGTACGGGTTACGAGCAGTACTTC
CDR3 protein: CASSLAGSTGYEQYF

V gene: TRBV19
D gene: TRBD1
clone size: NA
J gene: TRBJ1-1
CDR3 DNA: TGTGCCAGTAGTATAGACAACAGGGGTGGAACTGAAGCTTTCTTT
CDR3 protein: CASSIDNRGGTEAFF

V gene: TRBV3-1/TRBV3-2
D gene: NA
clone size: NA
J gene: TRBJ1-2
CDR3 DNA: TGTGCCAGCAGCCCACTACAGGGAAACTATGGCTACACCTTC
CDR3 protein: CASSPLQGNYGYTF

V gene: TRBV5-6
D gene: NA
clone size: once
J gene: TRBJ1-1
CDR3 DNA: TGTGCCAGCAGCTTACAGGGTGACACTGAAGCTTTCTTT
CDR3 protein: CASSLQGDTEAFF

V gene: TRBV3-1/TRBV3-2
D gene: NA
clone size: NA
J gene: TRBJ2-2
CDR3 DNA: TGTGCCAGCAGCCAAGATAGGGCGCGGGGTTACACCGGGGAGCTGTTTTTT
CDR3 protein: CASSQDRARGYTGELFF

V gene: TRBV6-4
D gene: TRBD2
clone size: NA
J gene: TRBJ2-1
CDR3 DNA: TGTGCCAGCAGTGACTCAAGCGGGGAGATAAATGAGCAGTTCTTC
CDR3 protein: CASSDSSGEINEQFF

V gene: TRBV9
D gene: NA
clone size: NA
J gene: TRBJ1-3
CDR3 DNA: TGTGCCAGCGGGGGGGGAGCTGGGCTTGCTGGAAACACCATATATTTT
CDR3 protein: CASGGGAGLAGNTIYF

V gene: TRBV27
D gene: TRBD1
clone size: NA
J gene: TRBJ1-4
CDR3 DNA: TGTGCCAGGGGACAGGCTCATAATGAAAAACTGTTTTTT
CDR3 protein: CARGQAHNEKLFF

V gene: TRBV11-2
D gene: NA
clone size: many
J gene: TRBJ2-7
CDR3 DNA: TGTGCCAGCAGCCGATCAGGACTAGAGCAGTACTTC
CDR3 protein: CASSRSGLEQYF

V gene: TRBV2
D gene: TRBD1
clone size: NA
J gene: TRBJ2-7
CDR3 DNA: TGTGCCAGCGGGGGGACAGGGGTCTCCTACGAGCAGTACTTC
CDR3 protein: CASGGTGVSYEQYF

V gene: TRBV5-1
D gene: TRBD1
clone size: NA
J gene: TRBJ1-4
CDR3 DNA: TGCGCCAGCAGCTTGGAGGGGGCGCGTGAAAAACTGTTTTTT
CDR3 protein: CASSLEGAREKLFF

V gene: TRBV29-1
D gene: NA
clone size: once
J gene: TRBJ1-2
CDR3 DNA: TGCAGCGTTGAAGTTACAGGGCGGAGTGGCTACACCTTC
CDR3 protein: CSVEVTGRSGYTF

V gene: TRBV6-4
D gene: TRBD1
clone size: NA
J gene: TRBJ1-5
CDR3 DNA: TGTGCCAGCAGGACCATGAGGGACCGGGACAGGGACAATCAGCCCCAGCATTTT
CDR3 protein: CASRTMRDRDRDNQPQHF

V gene: TRBV4-1
D gene: TRBD1
clone size: NA
J gene: TRBJ1-1
CDR3 DNA: TGCGCCAGCAGCCAAGATATACGGGACAGGGTTATGAACACTGAAGCTTTCTTT
CDR3 protein: CASSQDIRDRVMNTEAFF

V gene: TRBV7-3
D gene: NA
clone size: NA
J gene: TRBJ2-5
CDR3 DNA: TGTGCCAGCAGTCGAGGGGGCGGGAACCAAGAGACCCAGTACTTC
CDR3 protein: CASSRGGGNQETQYF

V gene: TRBV9
D gene: TRBD2
clone size: NA
J gene: TRBJ2-5
CDR3 DNA: TGTGCCAGCAGCGTAAAGACTAGCGGGGCAGAGACCCAGTACTTC
CDR3 protein: CASSVKTSGAETQYF

V gene: TRBV19
D gene: TRBD1
clone size: NA
J gene: TRBJ1-2
CDR3 DNA: TGTGCCAGTACCGCCGACAGGGGGCTCGGCTATGGCTACACCTTC
CDR3 protein: CASTADRGLGYGYTF

V gene: TRBV10-3
D gene: NA
clone size: NA
J gene: TRBJ1-2
CDR3 DNA: TGTGCCATCAGTGAGTTTGGGGAGTCGGCTGGCTACACCTTC
CDR3 protein: CAISEFGESAGYTF

V gene: TRBV7-8
D gene: TRBD2
clone size: NA
J gene: TRBJ2-2
CDR3 DNA: TGTGCCAGCAGCTTATCTGGCGGGGGTGACACCGGGGAGCTGTTTTTT
CDR3 protein: CASSLSGGGDTGELFF

V gene: TRBV27
D gene: NA
clone size: NA
J gene: TRBJ1-5
CDR3 DNA: TGTGCCAGCAGTTCCCAGGGATCCCAGCATTTT
CDR3 protein: CASSSQGSQHF

V gene: TRBV5-1
D gene: TRBD1
clone size: NA
J gene: TRBJ1-5
CDR3 DNA: TGCGCCAGCAGCCCTGGGACAGGGAATCAGCCCCAGCATTTT
CDR3 protein: CASSPGTGNQPQHF

V gene: TRBV7-9
D gene: NA
clone size: NA
J gene: TRBJ2-3
CDR3 DNA: TGTGCCAGCAGCTTAAGCGGTAGCACAGATACGCAGTATTTT
CDR3 protein: CASSLSGSTDTQYF

V gene: TRBV7-9
D gene: TRBD1
clone size: NA
J gene: TRBJ1-1
CDR3 DNA: TGTGCCAGCAGCTCGTATCCTTCTTCGGGACAGATGAACACTGAAGCTTTCTTT
CDR3 protein: CASSSYPSSGQMNTEAFF

V gene: TRBV7-6
D gene: TRBD1
clone size: NA
J gene: TRBJ2-7
CDR3 DNA: TGTGCCAGCAGCTCCGCTCGGACAGGGGGCTACGAGCAGTACTTC
CDR3 protein: CASSSARTGGYEQYF

V gene: TRBV6-1
D gene: NA
clone size: NA
J gene: TRBJ1-2
CDR3 DNA: TGTGCCAGCAGTGATGAGCGGGCCGCCCAACTGGGCTATGGCTACACCTTC
CDR3 protein: CASSDERAAQLGYGYTF

V gene: TRBV28
D gene: TRBD1
clone size: few
J gene: TRBJ2-2
CDR3 DNA: TGTGCCAGCAGAAGACAGGGGGCTTTCGCCGGGGAGCTGTTTTTT
CDR3 protein: CASRRQGAFAGELFF

V gene: TRBV10-2
D gene: TRBD2
clone size: NA
J gene: TRBJ2-1
CDR3 DNA: TGCGCCAGCAGTGGACTAGCGGTTAATGAGCAGTTCTTC
CDR3 protein: CASSGLAVNEQFF

V gene: TRBV12-5
D gene: NA
clone size: NA
J gene: TRBJ2-7
CDR3 DNA: TGTGCTAGTGGTTTGATATCGGGAGTCTGGTCCTACGAGCAGTACTTC
CDR3 protein: CASGLISGVWSYEQYF